This T cell receptor beta chain was found in a study of blood T cell repertoires in COVID-19. Study in general: PBMCs, B-cell-depleted T cells, or T cells were the source of the cDNA or gDNA that made up the material.

The method was immunoSEQ multiplex PCR; TCRdb's version includes in-frame clones alone and lacks a portion of them. The sample yields 400,000 to 500,000 clones, more than 75% seen once. Which cohort a participant joined came from the clinical history participants gave. The sequencing sample was made of PBMCs or T cells enriched from blood (not recorded which). The source is a woman aged 40-49 years who had recovered from COVID-19.

The DNA for the CDR3 is TGTGCCAGCAGCCCCGAGACAGGGAACTATGGCTACACCTTC. Its translation: CASSPETGNYGYTF. The chain recombines TRBV11-3 with TRBJ1-2, with 7 bases matching TRBD1. V lost 5 bases, J lost 2 bases, and 5 bases stayed unmatched. This CDR3 has 14 residues. Germline V gene sequence: CDR1 SGHNT, CDR2 YENEEA.